Presented here are 2 T cell receptor beta chains from one specimen sequenced in a study of T cell changes during pregnancy in multiple sclerosis. Only in-frame clones appear in the TCRdb table, and some are missing; sequencing was by immunoSEQ multiplex PCR. The sample gives around 61,000 clones, 85% to 90% of which show up once; 0.7% to 0.9% is in the top ten. The sequences come from peripheral blood, collected in the first trimester of pregnancy. The receptors derive from a female donor in good health, enrolled as a control in a pregnancy study.

V is TRBV6-6 and J is TRBJ2-1, with TRBD2 matching over 12 bases. The CDR3 is made up of 14 amino acids. The V gene's germline CDR1 is MNHNY and CDR2 SVGAGI (reference sequence). The V gene end was trimmed by 6 bases and the J gene end by 4 bases; junction bases not matched to a gene: 1. The CDR3 DNA sequence: TGTGCCAGCAGAACTAGCGGGGGGTACAATGAGCAGTTCTTC. Amino acid sequence: CASRTSGGYNEQFF.

The chain employs TRBV7-9 and TRBJ1-1; D is unclear. The CDR3 is 13 residues long. Looked up from germline, CDR1 is SEHNR and CDR2 is FQNEAQ (reference sequence). The ends were cut back, 2 bases at V and 1 base at J, with 5 bases in the middle. The DNA of the CDR3 is TGTGCCAGCAGCTTACCTCCGAACACTGAAGCTTTCTTT. Translated: CASSLPPNTEAFF.